This TCR beta chain comes out of a study of blood T cell repertoires in COVID-19. As for the study in general: Acute and convalescent COVID-19 specimens originated in the United States, Italy and Spain. Sources were T cells, B-cell-depleted T cells, or PBMCs; the material itself was cDNA or gDNA.

The V gene's germline CDR1 is GTSNPN and CDR2 SVGIG (reference sequence). This CDR3 is built from 14 residues. V was cut by 2 bases and J by 5 bases, with 12 bases left in between. Under the authors' procedure: Estimation of nucleated cell counts relied on the amplification of reference gene primers. TCRdb's table, derived via immunoSEQ multiplex PCR, lists solely in-frame clones and lacks some. The D gene and trimming were derived from the DNA, and the V and J assignments and clone size from that table. This repertoire shows approximately 110,000 clones, about 90% found once; its top ten account for around 2.1%.

The specimen sequenced was peripheral blood. This clonotype was sampled from a man in his forties or fifties with COVID-19, enrolled during active disease. The chain joins TRBV30 to TRBJ2-2; tentative D call: TRBD2 (5 bases). DNA of the CDR3: TGTGCCTGGAGTTTTGGAGGCGGGACCGGGGAGCTGTTTTTT. Translating gives CAWSFGGGTGELFF.